These 13 T cell receptor beta chains were sequenced from one sample in a study of T cell repertoires in cytomegalovirus infection (dated by TCRdb to about 2019). The listed sequencing device is Illumina HiSeq 1500. The public reads were reanalyzed by TCRdb: fastp trimming at Q25, MiXCR alignment, in-frame beta chains only. A single entry per CDR3 protein holds the most common genes and DNA from its merged rows. The sample yields nearly 650,000 distinct CDR3 sequences; 20% to 30% were counted once. Approximately 8% of the sample comes from the top ten. Sequenced input: CD8+ T cells from PBMCs. These receptors came from a human donor in good health (CMV status not recorded). Some clones in this sample may be carry-over from other donors' samples.

The chain is built from TRBV28 and TRBJ1-6; D gene ambiguous. Germline assignment: CDR1 MDHEN and CDR2 SYDVKM. This CDR3 has 15 residues. V lost 5 bases and J lost 9, with 17 bases in between. CDR3 loop: CASSPPEGRASPLHF. For the CDR3, the DNA is TGTGCCAGCAGTCCCCCGGAGGGCCGAGCTTCACCCCTCCACTTT.

The V call is TRBV7-8, the J call TRBJ2-3; the match to TRBD2 covers 9 bases. Germline V gene data show CDR1 as SGHVS and CDR2 as FQNEAQ. The CDR3 consists of 15 residues. Trimming removed 6 bases from V and 2 bases from J; junction bases left unmatched: 6. As DNA, the CDR3 is TGTGCCAGCAGGGTGACTAGCGGTATCACAGATACGCAGTATTTT. The encoded protein is CASRVTSGITDTQYF.

The table lists this clonotype with a few counts. The CDR3 here is CSARDDSTQTEAFF. The DNA for the CDR3 is TGCAGTGCTAGAGATGATTCAACCCAAACTGAAGCTTTCTTT. The V gene is TRBV20-1, the J gene TRBJ1-1; D remains unclear. V shed 0 bases and J shed 5 bases, with 13 bases lying between them. The CDR3 length is 14 residues. Looked up from germline, CDR1 is DFQATT and CDR2 is SNEGSKA (reference sequence).

Remarks on this clonotype: This may be a read error, as it is one base from a much larger clone. This chain uses TRBV6-2 or TRBV6-3 with TRBJ2-1; possible D gene TRBD2, 5 bases. CDR1 and CDR2 (germline): MNHEY, SVGEGT. This CDR3 comprises 12 residues. The CDR3 protein is CVSSSGLNEQFF. CDR3 sequence (DNA): TGTGTCAGCAGCAGCGGCCTCAATGAGCAGTTCTTC.

This clonotype was seen a few times. Here the CDR3 reads CAIRTSGGQGDTQYF. The CDR3 DNA sequence: TGTGCCATCAGGACTAGCGGGGGCCAGGGAGATACGCAGTATTTT. The chain combines TRBV10-3 with TRBJ2-3; 12 nucleotides agree with TRBD2. The CDR3 is 15 residues long. Germline V gene data show CDR1 as ENHRY and CDR2 as SYGVKD. Trimming removed 6 bases from V and 5 bases from J; junction bases left unmatched: 6.

This clonotype was detected only a few times. This chain uses TRBV10-3 with TRBJ1-2; D uncertain. Germline V CDR1 and CDR2: ENHRY, SYGVKD. This CDR3 region has 14 residues. Trimming pared 10 bases from V and 8 bases from J, leaving 23 bases between. In nucleotides, the CDR3 is TGTGCCACTCTGGTGACGGGAAGTGATTCGGGCTACACCTTC. Its protein is CATLVTGSDSGYTF.

This clonotype was counted at least ten times. The genes are TRBV7-9 and TRBJ1-6; D ambiguous. There are 14 residues in the CDR3. Germline CDR1 is SEHNR and CDR2 is FQNEAQ (reference sequence). V was trimmed by 2 bases and J by 5 bases, leaving 7 bases between them. Here the CDR3 reads CASSLTRDNSPLHF. As DNA, the CDR3 is TGTGCCAGCAGCTTAACGAGGGATAATTCACCCCTCCACTTT. Full variable domain (missing parts from reference TRBV7-9 and TRBJ1-6): DTGVSQNPRHKITKRGQNVTFRCDPISEHNRLYWYRQTLGQGPEFLTYFQNEAQLEKSRLLSDRFSAERPKGSFSTLEIQRTEQGDSAMYLCASSLTRDNSPLHFGNGTRLTVT.

This clonotype came up many times. This chain uses TRBV7-6 with TRBJ2-7; weak D call: TRBD1 (7 bases). Per germline, CDR1 SGHVS and CDR2 FNYEAQ. V was trimmed by 6 bases and J by 2 bases, leaving 26 bases between them. CDR3 size: 18 residues. CDR3 region: CASSPLSRLRDSTYEQYF. CDR3 nucleotides: TGTGCCAGCAGTCCCTTATCGAGACTGCGGGACAGCACCTACGAGCAGTACTTC.

The sample holds a few counts of this clonotype. The chain couples TRBV20-1 to TRBJ2-5, with 10 bases lining up with TRBD2. The CDR3 has 15 residues. The J segment lost 3 bases and the V segment lost 0 bases, leaving 4 bases of the junction unmatched. Per the germline V gene, CDR1 is DFQATT and CDR2 is SNEGSKA (reference sequence). The CDR3 sequence is CSARDRTSGEETQYF. CDR3 coding DNA: TGCAGTGCTAGAGATAGAACTAGCGGGGAAGAGACCCAGTACTTC.

This clonotype was detected ten times or more. This chain connects TRBV7-8 to TRBJ2-3; TRBD1 aligns across 8 bases. The CDR3 runs to 16 residues. The germline gives CDR1 SGHVS, CDR2 FQNEAQ. With V trimmed by 2 bases and J by 3 bases, 7 bases remained unmatched. CDR3 in DNA: TGTGCCAGCAGCTTAATGGCAGGGGGCGCGACAGATACGCAGTATTTT. Its translation: CASSLMAGGATDTQYF.

This clonotype was recorded many times. The V call is TRBV12-3 or TRBV12-4, the J call TRBJ2-1; 9 bases fit TRBD2. CDR3 length: 16 residues. With V trimmed by 5 bases and J by 2 bases, 7 bases remained unmatched. CDR3 sequence (DNA): TGTGCCAGCAGTCCCCCGATAGCGGGGGCCTACAATGAGCAGTTCTTC. Protein sequence: CASSPPIAGAYNEQFF.

V and J are TRBV12-3 or TRBV12-4 and TRBJ2-1; 9 nucleotides match TRBD1. Losses at the gene ends were 6 bases for V and 7 bases for J; bases not matched to a gene: 13. The CDR3 sequence is 16 residues long. CDR3 region: CASSPPGQGLRNEQFF. Here the CDR3 DNA reads TGTGCCAGCAGCCCGCCGGGACAGGGTTTAAGGAATGAGCAGTTCTTC.

V gene TRBV6-4 combines with J gene TRBJ1-1; 7 bases map to TRBD1. The CDR3 length is 16 residues. V lost 4 bases and J lost 3; bases outside the gene matches: 11. Looked up from germline, CDR1 is MRHNA and CDR2 is SNTAGT. The CDR3 region is CASSATGDVGYTEAFF. In nucleotides, the CDR3 is TGTGCCAGCAGTGCAACAGGGGACGTTGGGTACACTGAAGCTTTCTTT.